Listed here are 32 T cell receptor beta chains from one sample, sequenced in a study of shared clonotypes between healthy human individuals. Libraries were prepared by immunoSEQ multiplex PCR; TCRdb keeps only in-frame clonotypes and omits some of them. The sample includes millions of clones, roughly 95% of them seen just once. The naive CD8 population came from CD45RO-negative cells selected for CCR7, without terminally differentiated effector memory CD45RA+ cells. Sequencing was done on a sample of naive CD8+ T cells sorted from blood. The receptors stem from a young man in good health.

This chain uses TRBV19 with TRBJ2-1; no definite D call. CDR1 is LNHDA and CDR2 is SQIVND in the germline V gene (reference sequence). The CDR3 extends over 14 amino acids. Trimming left V 8 bases short and J 8 bases short, with 19 bases between. In nucleotides, the CDR3 is TGTGCCAGTCAGATAGGGTACGGTTTAGATGAGCAGTTCTTC. Translation: CASQIGYGLDEQFF.

The chain employs TRBV4-1 and TRBJ2-1; the match to TRBD2 covers 9 bases. CDR1 is MGHRA and CDR2 is YSYEKL in the germline V gene. V was clipped by 2 bases and J by 0 bases; unmatched bases: 5. CDR3 length equals 17 residues. CDR3 nucleotides: TGCGCCAGCAGCCAATCTAGCGGGATGAGCTCCTACAATGAGCAGTTCTTC. Residues: CASSQSSGMSSYNEQFF.

The chain employs TRBV2 and TRBJ1-2; D is unclear. Trimming cost V 5 bases and J 0 bases, with 16 bases left between them. From germline, CDR1 is SNHLY and CDR2 FYNNEI. This CDR3 has 16 amino acids. The CDR3 DNA sequence: TGTGCCAGCAGTCCTCCCATGGCATCCGCTAACTATGGCTACACCTTC. This encodes CASSPPMASANYGYTF. The full variable domain, with the rest looked up from reference TRBV2 and TRBJ1-2, is EPEVTQTPSHQVTQMGQEVILRCVPISNHLYFYWYRQILGQKVEFLVSFYNNEISEKSEIFDDQFSVERPDGSNFTLKIRSTKLEDSAMYFCASSPPMASANYGYTFGSGTRLTVV.

The table lists this clone with many counts. This sample includes further DNA sequences coding for the same CDR3. V gene TRBV5-4 combines with J gene TRBJ1-1; tentative D call: TRBD1 (5 bases). Germline V gene lookup returns CDR1 SGHNT and CDR2 YYREEE (reference sequence). Trimming stripped 5 bases from V and 0 bases from J, with 14 bases between. This CDR3 is 15 amino acids long. The CDR3 DNA reads as TGTGCCAGCAGTTGGGGCGGGCAGATGAACACTGAAGCTTTCTTT. As protein: CASSWGGQMNTEAFF.

J is TRBJ2-1 and V is TRBV19; 8 nucleotides align to TRBD2. The V gene end was trimmed by 4 bases and the J gene end by 8 bases; junction bases not matched to a gene: 19. CDR1 LNHDA and CDR2 SQIVND come from the germline V gene (reference sequence). The CDR3 totals 18 residues. The CDR3 sequence is CASSSRPLGTGGPDEQFF. The CDR3 DNA reads TGTGCCAGTAGTAGCCGACCCCTAGGGACGGGAGGGCCCGATGAGCAGTTCTTC.

The rearrangement uses TRBV6-5 and TRBJ2-5; D possibly corresponds to TRBD1 (5 bases). Germline V gives CDR1 MNHEY, CDR2 SVGAGI. V gave up 11 bases and J gave up 3 bases, with 13 bases separating them. The length of the CDR3 is 12 residues. The DNA of the CDR3 is TGTGCCGTGGGGCAGGGTGAAGAGACCCAGTACTTC. Translating gives CAVGQGEETQYF.

This sequence joins TRBV11-2 and TRBJ2-3, with D uncertain. Germline CDR1 reads SGHAT; CDR2 reads FQNNGV. Trimming took off 1 base at V and 11 bases at J, with 7 bases between the two ends. This CDR3 region has 11 residues. DNA of the CDR3: TGTGCCAGCAGCTTAGGGACCGGGCAGTATTTT. This encodes CASSLGTGQYF.

This sequence joins TRBV7-9 and TRBJ2-7; no firm D call. The V gene lost 5 bases and the J gene lost 7 bases, with 12 bases spanning the gap. From germline, CDR1 is SEHNR and CDR2 FQNEAQ (reference sequence). The CDR3 totals 12 residues. The CDR3, as DNA: TGTGCCAGCAGCGTAGACTTTGAGGAGCAGTACTTC. Its protein product is CASSVDFEEQYF.

This clone appeared a single time. Other nucleotide sequences from this sample produce the same CDR3. The chain couples TRBV28 to TRBJ2-7; D is uncertain. CDR3 length: 12 residues. V lost 2 bases and J lost 4, with 6 bases in between. Germline V lookup: CDR1 MDHEN, CDR2 SYDVKM. Written as DNA, the CDR3 is TGTGCCAGCAGTTTAACCCGTTACGAGCAGTACTTC. This codes for CASSLTRYEQYF.

A single count supports this clone. The rearrangement links TRBV28 to TRBJ2-3; tentatively, D is TRBD2 (5 bases). This CDR3 has 14 amino acids. The V end was cut by 5 bases, the J end by 1 base, with 10 bases between. Germline V CDR1 and CDR2: MDHEN, SYDVKM. The CDR3 spells CASSHSGGTDTQYF. DNA of the CDR3: TGTGCCAGCAGTCATTCCGGGGGCACAGATACGCAGTATTTT.

The table lists this clone with a count of one. Other DNA sequences in this specimen translate into the identical CDR3. The CDR3, as DNA: TGCGCCAGCAGCTTCGGACAGGGCAATCAGCCCCAGCATTTT. Residues: CASSFGQGNQPQHF. This sequence joins TRBV5-1 and TRBJ1-5; TRBD1 aligns across 7 bases. This CDR3 is 14 amino acids long. Losses at the gene ends were 2 bases for V and 2 bases for J; bases not matched to a gene: 1. CDR1 is SGHRS, CDR2 YFSETQ, per germline.

This clone is a singleton in its sample. J is TRBJ2-5 and V is TRBV7-2; 7 bases align to TRBD1. This CDR3 comprises 16 residues. Germline V lookup: CDR1 SGHTA, CDR2 FQGNSA. Trimming removed 1 base from V and 5 bases from J; junction bases left unmatched: 10. CDR3 DNA: TGTGCCAGCAGCTTAGGGACAGGCGCCGTCGCTGAGACCCAGTACTTC. Translation gives CASSLGTGAVAETQYF.

The chain combines TRBV15 with TRBJ2-3, with a tentative D call TRBD1 (6 bases). V shed 6 bases and J shed 4 bases, with 11 bases lying between them. The germline V gene encodes CDR1 LNHNV and CDR2 YYDKDF (reference sequence). CDR3 length: 13 amino acids. The chain's CDR3 is CATRGRGPDTQYF. The CDR3 coding sequence is TGTGCCACCAGGGGCAGGGGACCAGATACGCAGTATTTT.

The CDR3 is CASYSGTSGREVAKNIQYF. The CDR3 DNA follows: TGTGCCAGTTATTCCGGGACTAGCGGGAGAGAGGTAGCCAAAAACATTCAGTACTTC. This rearrangement joins TRBV11-2 to TRBJ2-4; 14 bases agree with TRBD2. The germline V gene encodes CDR1 SGHAT and CDR2 FQNNGV. Trimming took 9 bases from V and 0 from J; bases not matched to a gene: 13. This CDR3 comprises 19 residues.

The genes are TRBV28 and TRBJ2-7, with 7 bases fitting TRBD1. V shed 10 bases, J shed 5 bases, and the junction held 11 bases outside the gene matches. The CDR3 runs to 13 residues. Per the germline V gene, CDR1 is MDHEN and CDR2 is SYDVKM. The CDR3 bases are TGTGCCATTACACAGACAGGGTCTCACGAGCAGTACTTC. It specifies CAITQTGSHEQYF.

V gene TRBV27 combines with J gene TRBJ2-1, with 10 bases that match TRBD1. V gave up 7 bases and J gave up 4 bases; unmatched junction bases: 10. The germline CDR1 and CDR2 sequences are MNHEY and SMNVEV (reference sequence). The CDR3 has 16 amino acids. The CDR3 DNA reads TGTGCCAGCATCTCCCTGGGGACAGGGGAATACAATGAGCAGTTCTTC. Amino acid sequence: CASISLGTGEYNEQFF.

This chain connects TRBV6-1 to TRBJ2-7, with 8 bases fitting TRBD1. The CDR3 is 14 amino acids. The J segment lost 0 bases and the V segment lost 7 bases, leaving 5 bases of the junction unmatched. In germline, CDR1 is MNHNS, CDR2 SASEGT. CDR3 DNA: TGTGCCAGCACTTCTGACAGGGGCTCCTACGAGCAGTACTTC. It encodes CASTSDRGSYEQYF.

CDR3 sequence (DNA): TGCGCCAGCAGCCACAACAACGAGCAGTACTTC. It yields the protein CASSHNNEQYF. The chain recombines TRBV4-1 with TRBJ2-7; no clear D gene. Germline CDR1 and CDR2: MGHRA and YSYEKL. The CDR3 has 11 amino acids. V was trimmed by 3 bases and J by 5 bases, leaving 5 bases between them.

The CDR3 loop is CASSYGLEAGELFF. For the CDR3, the DNA is TGTGCCAGCAGTTACGGACTAGAGGCCGGGGAGCTGTTTTTT. The rearrangement uses TRBV6-5 and TRBJ2-2, with 7 nucleotides matching TRBD2. The CDR3 is made up of 14 amino acids. V lost 2 bases and J lost 6; bases outside the gene matches: 3. Germline V lookup: CDR1 MNHEY, CDR2 SVGAGI.

V is TRBV27 and J is TRBJ2-2, with 9 nucleotides matching TRBD1. The CDR3 is 17 residues long. Germline CDR1 and CDR2: MNHEY and SMNVEV (reference sequence). V was clipped by 6 bases and J by 6 bases; unmatched bases: 14. The CDR3 coding sequence is TGTGCCAGCAGCCCACCTTTTACAGGGGGCGCATCCGGGGAGCTGTTTTTT. This codes for CASSPPFTGGASGELFF.

The V and J genes are TRBV28 and TRBJ1-4; D is unresolved. Germline V lookup: CDR1 MDHEN, CDR2 SYDVKM. The CDR3 consists of 15 residues. Trimming removed 2 bases at V and 0 bases at J, with 7 bases between. The CDR3 spells CASSLMSSTNEKLFF. The CDR3 region has the DNA TGTGCCAGCAGTTTAATGAGTTCAACTAATGAAAAACTGTTTTTT.

V is TRBV2 and J is TRBJ2-1; no firm D call. Germline CDR1 reads SNHLY; CDR2 reads FYNNEI. CDR3 size: 13 residues. Trimming cost V 8 bases and J 4 bases, with 12 bases left between them. This chain's CDR3 is CASLGIDYNEQFF. The DNA for the CDR3 is TGTGCCAGCCTTGGAATAGATTACAATGAGCAGTTCTTC. The full variable domain, its missing parts supplied by reference TRBV2 and TRBJ2-1, is EPEVTQTPSHQVTQMGQEVILRCVPISNHLYFYWYRQILGQKVEFLVSFYNNEISEKSEIFDDQFSVERPDGSNFTLKIRSTKLEDSAMYFCASLGIDYNEQFFGPGTRLTVL.

This chain connects TRBV27 to TRBJ2-7; 8 bases are shared with TRBD1. Trimming removed 5 bases from V and 3 bases from J; junction bases left unmatched: 9. Germline V gives CDR1 MNHEY, CDR2 SMNVEV (reference sequence). The CDR3 is 15 amino acids. The CDR3 bases are TGTGCCAGCAGTCCCAAGGACAGGGTGTACTACGAGCAGTACTTC. It encodes CASSPKDRVYYEQYF.

This rearrangement joins TRBV6-5 to TRBJ2-7; 11 positions agree with TRBD1. This CDR3 has 16 amino acids. Trimming took 4 bases from V and 4 from J; bases not matched to a gene: 9. Germline CDR1 and CDR2: MNHEY and SVGAGI. The CDR3 protein is CASSFPGQGGFYEQYF. For the CDR3, the DNA is TGTGCCAGCAGTTTCCCGGGACAGGGGGGATTTTACGAGCAGTACTTC.

V gene TRBV9 combines with J gene TRBJ2-2, with 14 bases aligning to TRBD2. The CDR3 extends over 16 amino acids. Germline V gives CDR1 SGDLS, CDR2 YYNGEE. J lost 10 bases, V lost 4 bases, and 9 bases had no gene match. Written as DNA, the CDR3 is TGTGCCAGCAGCTCTACGACTAGCGGGGGGGTTGAGGAGCTGTTTTTT. Protein sequence: CASSSTTSGGVEELFF.

On this clone itself: This same CDR3 is encoded by further DNA sequences in the sample. The chain couples TRBV7-9 to TRBJ1-6, with 9 bases lining up with TRBD1. V shed 4 bases, J shed 8 bases, and the junction held 3 bases outside the gene matches. CDR1 and CDR2 from the germline V gene are SEHNR and FQNEAQ (reference sequence). This CDR3 comprises 14 residues. The CDR3 sequence: CASSSTGGYSPLHF. The CDR3 DNA follows: TGTGCCAGCAGCTCGACAGGGGGATATTCACCCCTCCACTTT. Drawing the rest from reference TRBV7-9 and TRBJ1-6, the complete variable domain is DTGVSQNPRHKITKRGQNVTFRCDPISEHNRLYWYRQTLGQGPEFLTYFQNEAQLEKSRLLSDRFSAERPKGSFSTLEIQRTEQGDSAMYLCASSSTGGYSPLHFGNGTRLTVT.

This rearrangement joins TRBV5-1 to TRBJ2-3; D might be TRBD2 (6 bases). Trimming stripped 3 bases from V and 6 bases from J, with 14 bases between. The CDR3 is 14 amino acids. Germline values: CDR1 SGHRS, CDR2 YFSETQ. The CDR3 spells CASSWGEFTDTQYF. CDR3 nucleotide sequence: TGCGCCAGCAGCTGGGGGGAGTTCACGGATACGCAGTATTTT.

This sequence joins TRBV5-8 and TRBJ1-2; D not resolved. The CDR3 sequence is 13 residues long. The ends were cut back, 0 bases at V and 2 bases at J, with 5 bases in the middle. The V gene's germline CDR1 is SGHTS and CDR2 YDEGEE. The CDR3 here is CASSLGGNYGYTF. As DNA, the CDR3 is TGTGCCAGCAGCTTGGGCGGGAACTATGGCTACACCTTC.

Concerning this clone itself: Additional DNA sequences in this sample encode the identical CDR3. The V and J genes are TRBV7-9 and TRBJ2-7; no clear D. Germline CDR1 reads SEHNR; CDR2 reads FQNEAQ (reference sequence). CDR3 length equals 11 residues. V gave up 4 bases and J gave up 7 bases, with 8 bases separating them. As DNA, the CDR3 is TGTGCCAGCAGCTCAGTGGGGGAGCAGTACTTC. Translation: CASSSVGEQYF. The full variable domain, completed using reference TRBV7-9 and TRBJ2-7, is DTGVSQNPRHKITKRGQNVTFRCDPISEHNRLYWYRQTLGQGPEFLTYFQNEAQLEKSRLLSDRFSAERPKGSFSTLEIQRTEQGDSAMYLCASSSVGEQYFGPGTRLTVT.

V and J are TRBV5-4 and TRBJ2-7, with D unresolved. The V end was cut by 2 bases, the J end by 3 bases, with 9 bases between. There are 13 residues in the CDR3. Germline CDR1 SGHNT, CDR2 YYREEE (reference sequence). The CDR3 sequence: CASSFAASYEQYF. The CDR3, as DNA: TGTGCCAGCAGCTTCGCCGCTAGCTACGAGCAGTACTTC. The whole variable domain, remainder taken from reference TRBV5-4 and TRBJ2-7, is ETGVTQSPTHLIKTRGQQVTLRCSSQSGHNTVSWYQQALGQGPQFIFQYYREEENGRGNFPPRFSGLQFPNYSSELNVNALELDDSALYLCASSFAASYEQYFGPGTRLTVT.

The V and J genes are TRBV12-5 and TRBJ2-1; 14 bases are shared with TRBD2. CDR3 length: 18 amino acids. The ends lost 1 base at V and 0 bases at J; junction bases unmatched: 2. Germline assignment: CDR1 LGHNT and CDR2 FRNRAP. DNA of the CDR3: TGTGCTAGTGGTTTGGGACTAGCGGGAGGGGGCTCCTACAATGAGCAGTTCTTC. The encoded protein is CASGLGLAGGGSYNEQFF.

The gene calls are TRBV11-2 and TRBJ2-7, with a possible D match to TRBD1 (6 bases). Germline CDR1 and CDR2: SGHAT and FQNNGV. The length of the CDR3 is 14 residues. V lost 5 bases, J lost 3 bases, and 14 bases lay in between. The chain's CDR3 is CASSPQGFDYEQYF. The DNA for the CDR3 is TGTGCCAGCAGCCCGCAGGGGTTCGACTACGAGCAGTACTTC.